Here is one T cell receptor (beta chain) with its context. This record belongs to a study of shared clonotypes between healthy human individuals. Some clones are missing from TCRdb's copy, which holds only in-frame ones; the method was immunoSEQ multiplex PCR. The profile shows 2 million to 2.5 million clones, approximately 96% of them singletons. The CDR3 is made up of 16 amino acids. J was trimmed by 7 bases and V by 8 bases; bases with no gene match: 18. CDR1 and CDR2 (germline): SGHDT, YYEEEE. V gene TRBV5-6 combines with J gene TRBJ2-7, with 10 bases matching TRBD2. This receptor was taken from a man aged 18 to 30 in good health. Sequenced material: naive CD4+ T cells sorted from blood. Indicated subset: CD45RA+ positively selected. The CDR3 DNA follows: TGTGCCAGGGCTTCCTCCAGGGCTAGCGGGGGAGAGGAGCAGTACTTC. Protein: CARASSRASGGEEQYF.